The rows below give T cell receptor beta chains drawn from one sample of a study of blood T cell repertoires in COVID-19. The method was immunoSEQ multiplex PCR; TCRdb's version includes in-frame clones alone and lacks a portion of them. Among hundreds of thousands of clones listed, approximately 90% were seen once. Sequenced sample: peripheral blood. All receptors come from a woman in her 30s with active or convalescent COVID-19. Each CDR3 is given with its conserved first and last residue. The order of the fields is D gene, J gene, V gene, CDR3 protein, CDR3 DNA. D genes are given only for firm matches.

>TRBD1|TRBJ1-2|TRBV7-2
CASGTGLSLDGYTF
TGTGCCAGCGGGACAGGGCTCTCGCTTGATGGCTACACCTTC
>TRBD1|TRBJ1-4|TRBV5-1
CASSLGQGPATNEKLFF
TGCGCCAGCAGCCTAGGACAGGGACCGGCAACTAATGAAAAACTGTTTTTT
>.|TRBJ1-2|TRBV6-5
CSLEDNYGYTF
TGTTCCTTGGAGGATAACTATGGCTACACCTTC
>.|TRBJ1-5|TRBV18
CASSQQSSNQPQHF
TGTGCCAGCTCACAACAGAGTAGCAATCAGCCCCAGCATTTT
>TRBD1|TRBJ2-6|TRBV18
CATVPGQDSGANVLTF
TGTGCCACCGTCCCGGGACAGGACTCTGGGGCCAACGTCCTGACTTTC
>.|TRBJ1-2|TRBV19
CASSRVARDSGYTF
TGTGCCAGTAGTAGGGTCGCCAGGGACTCTGGCTACACCTTC
>TRBD1|TRBJ2-5|TRBV19
CASSTGTGVKETQYF
TGTGCCAGTAGCACCGGGACAGGGGTCAAAGAGACCCAGTACTTC
>TRBD1|TRBJ1-5|TRBV6-5
CASRRTGGPNQPQHF
TGTGCCAGCAGACGTACAGGGGGCCCCAATCAGCCCCAGCATTTT
>.|TRBJ1-5|TRBV30
CAWSVSGGQPQHF
TGTGCCTGGAGTGTTTCGGGGGGTCAGCCCCAGCATTTT
>.|TRBJ1-4|TRBV30
CASRAGNEKLFF
TGTGCCTCACGTGCGGGAAATGAAAAACTGTTTTTT
>TRBD2|TRBJ2-7|TRBV10-1
CASSERTSGNYEQYF
TGCGCCAGCAGTGAGCGGACTAGCGGGAACTACGAGCAGTACTTC
>.|TRBJ2-1|TRBV2
CASVGGAYNEQFF
TGTGCCAGCGTAGGGGGGGCATACAATGAGCAGTTCTTC